Below, one TCR beta chain is given with its context. The sample belongs to a study of CD8 T cells in Susac syndrome. From blood CD8+ and CD4+ T cells, TCR beta sequences were generated. FACS enriched CD8+ TEMRA cells, while bulk CD8+ and CD4+ were negatively isolated. Reverse transcription of roughly 0.5 to 1 ug RNA was carried out with random hexamers. The CDR3 of TCR beta was amplified by immunoSEQ multiplex PCR across 54 Vbeta and 13 Jbeta. TCRdb analysed the immunoSEQ multiplex PCR reads with MiXCR anew, one entry per CDR3 protein. The data hold roughly 200,000 distinct CDR3 sequences, with approximately 95% observed a single time. The sequenced sample was CD4+ T cells from PBMCs. This receptor was taken from a human donor with multiple sclerosis.

CDR3 DNA: TGTGCCACCAGCAGGGTGGGGGCGGCGGAGAGCGGCTACACCTTC. It encodes CATSRVGAAESGYTF. The J gene is TRBJ1-2, the V gene TRBV15; maybe TRBD1 (6 bases). This CDR3 is built from 15 residues. V was cut by 3 bases and J by 8 bases, with 19 bases left in between. From germline, CDR1 is LNHNV and CDR2 YYDKDF (reference sequence).